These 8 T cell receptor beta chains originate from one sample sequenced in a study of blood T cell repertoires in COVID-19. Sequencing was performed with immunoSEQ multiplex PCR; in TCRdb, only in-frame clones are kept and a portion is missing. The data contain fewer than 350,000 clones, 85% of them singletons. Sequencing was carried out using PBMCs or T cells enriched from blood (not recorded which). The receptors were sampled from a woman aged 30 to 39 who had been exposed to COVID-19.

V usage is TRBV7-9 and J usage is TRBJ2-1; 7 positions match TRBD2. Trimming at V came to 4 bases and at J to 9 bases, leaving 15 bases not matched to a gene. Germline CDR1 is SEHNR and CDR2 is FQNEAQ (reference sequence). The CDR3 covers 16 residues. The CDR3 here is CASSSGRDYLEGEQFF. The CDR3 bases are TGTGCCAGCAGCTCGGGTCGGGACTATCTTGAGGGTGAGCAGTTCTTC. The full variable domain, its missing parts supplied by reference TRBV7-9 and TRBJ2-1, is DTGVSQNPRHKITKRGQNVTFRCDPISEHNRLYWYRQTLGQGPEFLTYFQNEAQLEKSRLLSDRFSAERPKGSFSTLEIQRTEQGDSAMYLCASSSGRDYLEGEQFFGPGTRLTVL.

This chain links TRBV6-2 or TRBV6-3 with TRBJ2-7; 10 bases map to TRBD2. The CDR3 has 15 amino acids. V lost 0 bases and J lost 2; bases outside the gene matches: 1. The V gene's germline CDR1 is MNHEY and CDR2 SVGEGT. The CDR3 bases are TGTGCCAGCAGTTACTCGAGCGGGGGGGCCTACGAGCAGTACTTC. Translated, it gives CASSYSSGGAYEQYF.

This CDR3 is CASTTPWGRSTEAFF. DNA of the CDR3: TGCGCCAGCACCACACCGTGGGGGAGGAGCACTGAAGCTTTCTTT. The rearrangement joins TRBV4-1 to TRBJ1-1; tentatively, D is TRBD1 (5 bases). The CDR3 runs to 15 residues. Germline V CDR1 and CDR2: MGHRA, YSYEKL. Trimming cost V 7 bases and J 4 bases, with 19 bases left between them.

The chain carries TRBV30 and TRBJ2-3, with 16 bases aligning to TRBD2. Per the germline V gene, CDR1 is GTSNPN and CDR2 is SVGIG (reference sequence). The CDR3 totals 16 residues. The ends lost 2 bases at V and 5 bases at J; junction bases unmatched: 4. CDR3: CAWSIGTSGGVDTQYF. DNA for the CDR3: TGTGCCTGGAGTATTGGGACTAGCGGGGGGGTAGATACGCAGTATTTT.

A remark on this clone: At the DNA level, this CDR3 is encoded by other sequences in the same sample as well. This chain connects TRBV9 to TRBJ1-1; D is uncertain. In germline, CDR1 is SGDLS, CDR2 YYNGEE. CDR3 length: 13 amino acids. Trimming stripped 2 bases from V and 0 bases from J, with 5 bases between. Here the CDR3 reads CASSVAVNTEAFF. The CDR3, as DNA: TGTGCCAGCAGCGTTGCGGTGAACACTGAAGCTTTCTTT.

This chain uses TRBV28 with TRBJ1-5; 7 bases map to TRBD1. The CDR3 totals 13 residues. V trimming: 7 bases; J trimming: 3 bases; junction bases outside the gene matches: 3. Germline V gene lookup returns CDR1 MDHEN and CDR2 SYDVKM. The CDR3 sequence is CASNDRANQPQHF. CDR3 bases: TGTGCCAGCAATGACAGGGCCAATCAGCCCCAGCATTTT. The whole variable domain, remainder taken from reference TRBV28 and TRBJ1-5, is DVKVTQSSRYLVKRTGEKVFLECVQDMDHENMFWYRQDPGLGLRLIYFSYDVKMKEKGDIPEGYSVSREKKERFSLILESASTNQTSMYLCASNDRANQPQHFGDGTRLSIL.

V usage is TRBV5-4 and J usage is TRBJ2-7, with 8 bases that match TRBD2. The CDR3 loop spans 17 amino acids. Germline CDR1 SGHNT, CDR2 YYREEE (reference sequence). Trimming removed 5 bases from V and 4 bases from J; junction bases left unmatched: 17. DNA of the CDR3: TGTGCCAGCAGTCGGGGGGGGGCGAATAACGAGGGATACGAGCAGTACTTC. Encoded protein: CASSRGGANNEGYEQYF. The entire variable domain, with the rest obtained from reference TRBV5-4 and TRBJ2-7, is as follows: ETGVTQSPTHLIKTRGQQVTLRCSSQSGHNTVSWYQQALGQGPQFIFQYYREEENGRGNFPPRFSGLQFPNYSSELNVNALELDDSALYLCASSRGGANNEGYEQYFGPGTRLTVT.

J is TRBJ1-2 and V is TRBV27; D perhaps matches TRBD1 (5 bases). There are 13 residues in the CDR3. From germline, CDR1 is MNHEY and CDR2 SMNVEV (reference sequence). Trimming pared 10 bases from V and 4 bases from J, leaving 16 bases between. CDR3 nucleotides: TGTGCCACCACTCCAGGGAGGGGCTATGGCTACACCTTC. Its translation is CATTPGRGYGYTF.